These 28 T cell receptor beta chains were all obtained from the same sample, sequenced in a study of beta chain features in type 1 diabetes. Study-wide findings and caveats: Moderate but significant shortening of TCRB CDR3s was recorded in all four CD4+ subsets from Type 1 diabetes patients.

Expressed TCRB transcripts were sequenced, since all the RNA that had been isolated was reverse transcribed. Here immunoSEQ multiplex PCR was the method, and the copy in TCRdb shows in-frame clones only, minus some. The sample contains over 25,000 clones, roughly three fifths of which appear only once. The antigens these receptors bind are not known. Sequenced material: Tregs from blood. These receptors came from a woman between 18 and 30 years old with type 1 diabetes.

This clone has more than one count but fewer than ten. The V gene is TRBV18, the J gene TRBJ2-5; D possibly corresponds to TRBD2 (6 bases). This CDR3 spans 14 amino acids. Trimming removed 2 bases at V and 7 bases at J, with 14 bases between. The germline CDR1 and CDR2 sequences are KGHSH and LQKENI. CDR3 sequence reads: CASSPDIGGGTQYF. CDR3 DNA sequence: TGTGCCAGCTCACCAGACATCGGGGGAGGGACCCAGTACTTC.

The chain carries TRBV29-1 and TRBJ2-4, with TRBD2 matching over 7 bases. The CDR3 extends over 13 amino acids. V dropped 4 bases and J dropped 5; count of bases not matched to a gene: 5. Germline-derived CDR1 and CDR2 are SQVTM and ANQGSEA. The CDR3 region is CSVVSGLQNIQYF. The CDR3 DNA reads TGCAGCGTTGTTAGCGGGTTACAAAACATTCAGTACTTC.

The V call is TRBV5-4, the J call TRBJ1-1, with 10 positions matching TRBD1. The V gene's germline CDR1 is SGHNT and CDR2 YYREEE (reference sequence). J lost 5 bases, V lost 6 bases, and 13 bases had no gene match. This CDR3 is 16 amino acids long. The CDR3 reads CASTPDRGFLGTEAFF. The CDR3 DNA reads TGTGCCAGCACCCCGGACAGGGGGTTTTTGGGGACTGAAGCTTTCTTT.

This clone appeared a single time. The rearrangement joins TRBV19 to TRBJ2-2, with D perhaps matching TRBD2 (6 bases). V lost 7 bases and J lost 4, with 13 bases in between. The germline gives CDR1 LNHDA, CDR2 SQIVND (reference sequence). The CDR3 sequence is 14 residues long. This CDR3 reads CASMGQGGTGELFF. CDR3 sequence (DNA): TGTGCCAGTATGGGGCAGGGAGGCACCGGGGAGCTGTTTTTT.

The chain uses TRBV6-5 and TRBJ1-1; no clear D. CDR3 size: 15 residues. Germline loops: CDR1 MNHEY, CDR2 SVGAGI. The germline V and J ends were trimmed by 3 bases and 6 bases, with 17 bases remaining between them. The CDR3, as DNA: TGTGCCAGCAGTTATTATACAGCCTCCGGTGCTGAAGCTTTCTTT. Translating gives CASSYYTASGAEAFF.

The CDR3 region is CASKPGQGSHEQYV. CDR3 DNA: TGTGCCAGCAAGCCGGGACAGGGTTCCCACGAGCAGTACGTC. This sequence joins TRBV2 and TRBJ2-7, with 9 bases lining up with TRBD1. The V segment lost 7 bases and the J segment 5 bases; nucleotides outside the gene matches: 9. The CDR3 is 14 amino acids. Germline V gene lookup returns CDR1 SNHLY and CDR2 FYNNEI.

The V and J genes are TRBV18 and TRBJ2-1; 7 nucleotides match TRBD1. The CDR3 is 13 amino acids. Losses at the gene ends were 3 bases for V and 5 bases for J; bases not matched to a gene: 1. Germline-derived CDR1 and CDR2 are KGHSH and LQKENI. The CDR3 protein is CASSPGTDNEQFF. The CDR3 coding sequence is TGTGCCAGCTCACCCGGGACAGACAATGAGCAGTTCTTC.

The CDR3 DNA follows: TGTGCCAGCAGCTCACAGACAGACTATGGCTACACCTTC. It is translated as CASSSQTDYGYTF. The V and J genes are TRBV7-9 and TRBJ1-2, with a possible D match to TRBD1 (5 bases). The V end was cut by 4 bases, the J end by 3 bases, with 9 bases between. CDR1 is SEHNR and CDR2 is FQNEAQ in the germline V gene (reference sequence). The CDR3 spans 13 residues.

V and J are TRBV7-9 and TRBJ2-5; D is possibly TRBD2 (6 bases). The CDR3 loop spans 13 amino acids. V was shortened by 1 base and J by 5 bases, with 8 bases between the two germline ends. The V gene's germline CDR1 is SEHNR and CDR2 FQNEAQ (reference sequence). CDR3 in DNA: TGTGCCAGCAGCTTAGGGGGGGAGGAGACCCAGTACTTC. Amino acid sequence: CASSLGGEETQYF.

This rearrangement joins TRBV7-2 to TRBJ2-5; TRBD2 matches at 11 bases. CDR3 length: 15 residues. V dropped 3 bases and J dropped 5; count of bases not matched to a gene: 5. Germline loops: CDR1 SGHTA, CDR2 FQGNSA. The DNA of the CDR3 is TGTGCCAGCAGCTTTATAGCGGGAGGGGGGGAGACCCAGTACTTC. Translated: CASSFIAGGGETQYF.

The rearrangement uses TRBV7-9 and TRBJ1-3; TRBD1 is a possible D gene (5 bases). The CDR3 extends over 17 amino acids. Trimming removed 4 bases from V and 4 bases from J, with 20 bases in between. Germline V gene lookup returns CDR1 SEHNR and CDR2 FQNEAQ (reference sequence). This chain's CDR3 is CASSSPGIGARGNTIYF. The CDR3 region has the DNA TGTGCCAGCAGCTCCCCTGGAATAGGGGCGCGAGGAAACACCATATATTTT.

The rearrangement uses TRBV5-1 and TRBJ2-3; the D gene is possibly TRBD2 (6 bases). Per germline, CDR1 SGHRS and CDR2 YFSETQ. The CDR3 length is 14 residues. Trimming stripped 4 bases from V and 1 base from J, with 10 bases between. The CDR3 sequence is CASSGGGGTDTQYF. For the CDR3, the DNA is TGCGCCAGCAGCGGAGGAGGGGGCACAGATACGCAGTATTTT.

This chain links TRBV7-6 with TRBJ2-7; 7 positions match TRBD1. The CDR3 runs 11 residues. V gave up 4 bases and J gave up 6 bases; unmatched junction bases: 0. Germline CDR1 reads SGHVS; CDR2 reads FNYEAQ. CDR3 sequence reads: CASSSGGEQYF. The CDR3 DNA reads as TGTGCCAGCAGCTCAGGGGGCGAGCAGTACTTC. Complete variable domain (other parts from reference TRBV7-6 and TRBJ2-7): GAGVSQSPRYKVTKRGQDVALRCDPISGHVSLYWYRQALGQGPEFLTYFNYEAQQDKSGLPNDRFSAERPEGSISTLTIQRTEQRDSAMYRCASSSGGEQYFGPGTRLTVT.

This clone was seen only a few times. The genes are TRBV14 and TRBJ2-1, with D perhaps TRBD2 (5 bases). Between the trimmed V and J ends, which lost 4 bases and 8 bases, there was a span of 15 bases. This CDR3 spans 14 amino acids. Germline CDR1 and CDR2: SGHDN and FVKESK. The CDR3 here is CASSRTDYFDEQFF. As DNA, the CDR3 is TGTGCCAGCAGCCGAACCGACTATTTCGATGAGCAGTTCTTC.

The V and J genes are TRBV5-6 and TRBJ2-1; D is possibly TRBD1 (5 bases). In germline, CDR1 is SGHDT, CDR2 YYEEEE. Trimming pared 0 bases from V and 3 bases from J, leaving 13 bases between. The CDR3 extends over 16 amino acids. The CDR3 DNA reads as TGTGCCAGCAGCTTGGAGGGGTGGGGCGGCTACAATGAGCAGTTCTTC. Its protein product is CASSLEGWGGYNEQFF.

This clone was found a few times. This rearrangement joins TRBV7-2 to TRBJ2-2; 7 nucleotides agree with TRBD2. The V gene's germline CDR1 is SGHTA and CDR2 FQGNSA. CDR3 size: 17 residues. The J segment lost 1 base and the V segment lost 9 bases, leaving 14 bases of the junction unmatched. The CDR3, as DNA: TGTGCCAGTAGGATGCGGGCGGGAGCTCAGAACACCGGGGAGCTGTTTTTT. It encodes CASRMRAGAQNTGELFF.

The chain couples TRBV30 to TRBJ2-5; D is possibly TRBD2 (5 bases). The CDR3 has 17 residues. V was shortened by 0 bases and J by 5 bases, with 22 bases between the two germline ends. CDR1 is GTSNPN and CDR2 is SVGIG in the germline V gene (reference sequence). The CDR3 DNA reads TGTGCCTGGAGTGTGGAGGCCCTCCACGTCGGTGGGGAGACCCAGTACTTC. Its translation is CAWSVEALHVGGETQYF.

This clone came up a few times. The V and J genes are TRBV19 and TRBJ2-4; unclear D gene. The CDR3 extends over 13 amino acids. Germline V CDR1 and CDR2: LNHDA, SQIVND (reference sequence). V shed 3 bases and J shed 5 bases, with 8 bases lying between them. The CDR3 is CASSIGLENIQYF. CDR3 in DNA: TGTGCCAGTAGTATTGGGCTGGAAAACATTCAGTACTTC.

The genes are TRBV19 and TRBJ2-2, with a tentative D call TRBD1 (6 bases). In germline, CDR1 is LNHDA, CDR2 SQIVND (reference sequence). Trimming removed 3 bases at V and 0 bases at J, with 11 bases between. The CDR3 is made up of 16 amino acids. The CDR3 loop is CASSIFGGPNTGELFF. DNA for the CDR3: TGTGCCAGTAGTATTTTTGGGGGCCCGAACACCGGGGAGCTGTTTTTT.

The CDR3 coding sequence is TGTGCCAGCAGTGAACCACAGTCCTCCTACGAGCAGTACGTC. Amino acids: CASSEPQSSYEQYV. The J gene is TRBJ2-7, the V gene TRBV6-1; D uncertain. The V gene lost 2 bases and the J gene lost 0 bases, with 8 bases spanning the gap. This CDR3 has 14 residues. Germline CDR1 MNHNS, CDR2 SASEGT.

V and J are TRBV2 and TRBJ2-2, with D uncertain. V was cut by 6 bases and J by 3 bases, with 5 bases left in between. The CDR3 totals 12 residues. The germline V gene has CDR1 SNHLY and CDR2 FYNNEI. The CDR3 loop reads CASRRDTGELFF. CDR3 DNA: TGTGCCAGCAGGAGAGACACCGGGGAGCTGTTTTTT. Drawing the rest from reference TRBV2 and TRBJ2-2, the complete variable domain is EPEVTQTPSHQVTQMGQEVILRCVPISNHLYFYWYRQILGQKVEFLVSFYNNEISEKSEIFDDQFSVERPDGSNFTLKIRSTKLEDSAMYFCASRRDTGELFFGEGSRLTVL.

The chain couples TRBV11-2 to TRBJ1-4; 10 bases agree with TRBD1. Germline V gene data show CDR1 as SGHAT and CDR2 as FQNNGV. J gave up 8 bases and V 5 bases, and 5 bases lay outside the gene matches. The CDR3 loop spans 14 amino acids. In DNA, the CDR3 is TGTGCCAGCAGCCGGGACAGGGGCGGCGAAAAACTGTTTTTT. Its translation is CASSRDRGGEKLFF.

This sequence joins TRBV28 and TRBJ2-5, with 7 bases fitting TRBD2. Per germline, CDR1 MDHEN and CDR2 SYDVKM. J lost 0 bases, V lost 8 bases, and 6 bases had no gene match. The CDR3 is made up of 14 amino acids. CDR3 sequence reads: CASGGERDQETQYF. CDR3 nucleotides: TGTGCCAGCGGGGGGGAGCGAGACCAAGAGACCCAGTACTTC.

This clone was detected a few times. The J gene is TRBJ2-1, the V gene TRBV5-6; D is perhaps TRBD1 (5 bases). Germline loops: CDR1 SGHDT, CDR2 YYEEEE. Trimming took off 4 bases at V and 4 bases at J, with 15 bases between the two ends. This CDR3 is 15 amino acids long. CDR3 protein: CASSPPGHSYNEQFF. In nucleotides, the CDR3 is TGTGCCAGCAGCCCCCCCGGACACTCATACAATGAGCAGTTCTTC.

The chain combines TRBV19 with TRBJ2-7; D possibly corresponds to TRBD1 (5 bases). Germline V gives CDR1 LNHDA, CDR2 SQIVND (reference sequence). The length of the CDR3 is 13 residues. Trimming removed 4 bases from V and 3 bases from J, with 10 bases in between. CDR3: CASSTQAHYEQYF. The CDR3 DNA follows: TGTGCCAGTAGTACACAGGCCCACTACGAGCAGTACTTC.

The CDR3: CASSPRPTEAFF. CDR3 bases: TGTGCCAGCAGCCCTAGACCGACTGAAGCTTTCTTT. The chain links TRBV7-2 to TRBJ1-1; no reliable D call. Deletions cut 5 bases from V and 5 bases from J, with 9 bases between. CDR3 size: 12 residues. The germline gives CDR1 SGHTA, CDR2 FQGNSA.

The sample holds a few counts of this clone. The CDR3 nucleotides read TGTGCCTGGAGTGTCCGGGACAGGGGTTTGGCTTTCTTT. Amino acid sequence: CAWSVRDRGLAFF. V usage is TRBV30 and J usage is TRBJ1-1; 10 bases agree with TRBD1. With V trimmed by 0 bases and J by 11 bases, 6 bases remained unmatched. From germline, CDR1 is GTSNPN and CDR2 SVGIG (reference sequence). This CDR3 comprises 13 residues.

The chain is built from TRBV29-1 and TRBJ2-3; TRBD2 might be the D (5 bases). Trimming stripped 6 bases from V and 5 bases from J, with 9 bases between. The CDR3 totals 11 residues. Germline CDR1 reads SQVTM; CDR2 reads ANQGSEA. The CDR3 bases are TGCAGCGTCCAACTAGGAGATACGCAGTATTTT. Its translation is CSVQLGDTQYF.